Shown below are 31 T cell receptor beta chains from a single sample sequenced in a study of identical twins. From the 5' RACE reads, TCRdb called clonotypes with MiXCR, one entry per CDR3 protein. Among 250,000 or so distinct CDR3 sequences listed, about 8.3% were seen once. The same data also contributed to another study, on yellow fever vaccine responses in identical twins.

Sample: CD8+ T cells sorted from blood. Source of these receptors: a woman under 30 in good health.

The table lists this clonotype with many counts. The chain employs TRBV29-1 and TRBJ2-7; D is perhaps TRBD2 (6 bases). The germline V and J ends were trimmed by 5 bases and 2 bases, with 10 bases remaining between them. CDR1 and CDR2 (germline): SQVTM, ANQGSEA. The CDR3 has 12 amino acids. The CDR3 coding sequence is TGCAGCGTTCGCGCGGGGCCCTACGAGCAGTACTTC. It yields the protein CSVRAGPYEQYF.

This clonotype was counted ten times or more. The V call is TRBV7-3, the J call TRBJ2-2; D call uncertain. The CDR3 has 12 amino acids. Trimming stripped 4 bases from V and 3 bases from J, with 3 bases between. Germline-derived CDR1 and CDR2 are SGHTA and FQGTGA. Here the CDR3 DNA reads TGTGCCAGCAGCTATCACACCGGGGAGCTGTTTTTT. Its translation: CASSYHTGELFF.

The table lists this clonotype with many counts. The V and J genes are TRBV6-2 or TRBV6-3 and TRBJ2-5; 11 bases fit TRBD1. The CDR3 is 15 residues long. The V gene end was trimmed by 3 bases and the J gene end by 4 bases; junction bases not matched to a gene: 4. The germline V gene has CDR1 MNHEY and CDR2 SVGEGT. The CDR3 loop is CASSYGTGGAETQYF. DNA of the CDR3: TGTGCCAGCAGTTATGGGACAGGGGGGGCAGAGACCCAGTACTTC.

The V gene is TRBV7-2, the J gene TRBJ1-2; D is undetermined. V was cut by 4 bases and J by 4 bases, with 13 bases left in between. CDR1 and CDR2 (germline): SGHTA, FQGNSA. The CDR3 has 14 amino acids. DNA for the CDR3: TGTGCCAGCAGCTCGATGGCTGCGAGCTATGGCTACACCTTC. This sequence encodes CASSSMAASYGYTF. Full variable domain (missing parts from reference TRBV7-2 and TRBJ1-2): GAGVSQSPSNKVTEKGKDVELRCDPISGHTALYWYRQSLGQGLEFLIYFQGNSAPDKSGLPSDRFSAERTGGSVSTLTIQRTQQEDSAVYLCASSSMAASYGYTFGSGTRLTVV.

This clonotype has at least ten counts. The rearrangement uses TRBV28 and TRBJ2-5, with D possibly being TRBD1 or TRBD2 (6 bases each). The CDR3 covers 15 residues. Germline-derived CDR1 and CDR2 are MDHEN and SYDVKM. V lost 5 bases and J lost 1, with 14 bases in between. This CDR3 reads CASSPRGPLQETQYF. The CDR3 nucleotides read TGTGCCAGCAGTCCCCGGGGGCCCCTCCAAGAGACCCAGTACTTC. Based on the CDR3 plus reference TRBV28 and TRBJ2-5, the full variable domain is DVKVTQSSRYLVKRTGEKVFLECVQDMDHENMFWYRQDPGLGLRLIYFSYDVKMKEKGDIPEGYSVSREKKERFSLILESASTNQTSMYLCASSPRGPLQETQYFGPGTRLLVL.

The rearrangement joins TRBV29-1 to TRBJ2-2; TRBD1 matches at 10 bases. The germline V gene has CDR1 SQVTM and CDR2 ANQGSEA. J was trimmed by 5 bases and V by 0 bases; bases with no gene match: 9. This CDR3 contains 17 residues. CDR3 loop: CSVEDATTGGVTGELFF. The CDR3 DNA follows: TGCAGCGTTGAAGACGCCACGACAGGGGGCGTTACCGGGGAGCTGTTTTTT.

This clonotype occurred a few times. This rearrangement joins TRBV5-1 to TRBJ2-3; 9 bases match TRBD2. The CDR3 is 15 amino acids. Trimming at V came to 4 bases and at J to 1 base, leaving 4 bases not matched to a gene. CDR1 is SGHRS, CDR2 YFSETQ, per germline. The DNA of the CDR3 is TGCGCCAGCAGCCTAATAGCGGGGGGCACAGATACGCAGTATTTT. This translates into CASSLIAGGTDTQYF.

This rearrangement joins TRBV6-1 to TRBJ2-2, with D possibly matching TRBD2 (5 bases). CDR1 and CDR2 (germline): MNHNS, SASEGT. The CDR3 consists of 18 residues. V was shortened by 8 bases and J by 4 bases, with 26 bases between the two germline ends. CDR3 nucleotides: TGTGCCAGCCGCAGGTCAGAGGGCGGTGGTGACGTCACCGGGGAGCTGTTTTTT. Its protein product is CASRRSEGGGDVTGELFF.

The V gene is TRBV7-8, the J gene TRBJ2-7, with D possibly called TRBD1 or TRBD2 (5 bases each). The V end was cut by 5 bases, the J end by 2 bases, with 19 bases between. CDR3 length: 16 amino acids. Germline CDR1 reads SGHVS; CDR2 reads FQNEAQ. The CDR3 loop is CASSPPGKGRTYEQYF. The CDR3 coding sequence is TGTGCCAGCAGCCCCCCCGGGAAGGGGCGCACCTACGAGCAGTACTTC. Full variable domain (rest looked up from reference TRBV7-8 and TRBJ2-7): GAGVSQSPRYKVAKRGQDVALRCDPISGHVSLFWYQQALGQGPEFLTYFQNEAQLDKSGLPSDRFFAERPEGSVSTLKIQRTQQEDSAVYLCASSPPGKGRTYEQYFGPGTRLTVT.

This clonotype was detected many times. The V and J genes are TRBV7-2 and TRBJ2-7; TRBD2 agrees at 11 bases. This CDR3 region has 17 residues. Per germline, CDR1 SGHTA and CDR2 FQGNSA. Trimming took 1 base from V and 4 from J; bases not matched to a gene: 9. CDR3 DNA sequence: TGTGCCAGCAGCTTAGGCCCGACTAGCGGGACTGATTACGAGCAGTACTTC. Protein: CASSLGPTSGTDYEQYF.

The chain combines TRBV3-1 with TRBJ2-7; the D is unclear. The germline gives CDR1 LGHDT, CDR2 YNNKEL (reference sequence). V was shortened by 3 bases and J by 2 bases, with 14 bases between the two germline ends. The CDR3 is 15 amino acids. This CDR3 reads CASSHAAYTPYEQYF. CDR3 DNA: TGTGCCAGCAGCCATGCCGCCTATACCCCCTACGAGCAGTACTTC.

This clonotype was found a few times. V is TRBV11-2 and J is TRBJ2-1; 7 bases are a match to TRBD2. From germline, CDR1 is SGHAT and CDR2 FQNNGV. CDR3 size: 16 residues. The V and J ends lost 4 bases and 2 bases, in that order; junction bases with no gene match: 8. CDR3 residues: CASSSPPAGTYNEQFF. Here the CDR3 DNA reads TGTGCCAGCAGCTCCCCCCCAGCGGGAACCTACAATGAGCAGTTCTTC. Full variable domain (rest looked up from reference TRBV11-2 and TRBJ2-1): EAGVAQSPRYKIIEKRQSVAFWCNPISGHATLYWYQQILGQGPKLLIQFQNNGVVDDSQLPKDRFSAERLKGVDSTLKIQPAKLEDSAVYLCASSSPPAGTYNEQFFGPGTRLTVL.

This clonotype was seen a handful of times. The gene calls are TRBV20-1 and TRBJ2-2; D is tentatively TRBD1 or TRBD2 (5 bases each). V was shortened by 7 bases and J by 9 bases, with 30 bases between the two germline ends. CDR1 DFQATT and CDR2 SNEGSKA come from the germline V gene (reference sequence). The CDR3 totals 17 residues. CDR3 bases: TGCAGTGGAATAAACCAACAAACGGGGCCCTACCCGTGGGAGCTGTTTTTT. It translates to CSGINQQTGPYPWELFF.

This clonotype was seen repeatedly, ten times or more. This rearrangement joins TRBV5-5 to TRBJ2-1, with D tentatively TRBD1 (5 bases). Looked up from germline, CDR1 is SGHKS and CDR2 is YYEKEE (reference sequence). The CDR3 has 15 residues. V gave up 0 bases and J gave up 5 bases, with 12 bases separating them. The CDR3 spells CASSLAPVRDNEQFF. As DNA, the CDR3 is TGTGCCAGCAGCTTGGCCCCGGTCAGGGACAATGAGCAGTTCTTC.

This clonotype was detected only a few times. The chain joins TRBV20-1 to TRBJ2-7, with D perhaps matching TRBD2 (6 bases). Deletions cut 4 bases from V and 7 bases from J, with 23 bases between. The CDR3 length is 15 residues. Germline CDR1 is DFQATT and CDR2 is SNEGSKA (reference sequence). The CDR3 reads CSAIPGTPDVGEQYF. CDR3 coding DNA: TGCAGTGCTATACCCGGGACTCCCGACGTGGGGGAGCAGTACTTC.

This clonotype has a count of ten or more. The CDR3: CASSLGGRGYNEQFF. The DNA for the CDR3 is TGTGCCAGCAGCTTAGGCGGGAGGGGTTACAATGAGCAGTTCTTC. The chain combines TRBV7-8 with TRBJ2-1; 9 bases are a match to TRBD2. The V gene's germline CDR1 is SGHVS and CDR2 FQNEAQ. CDR3 size: 15 residues. The V gene end was trimmed by 1 base and the J gene end by 4 bases; junction bases not matched to a gene: 2.

In DNA, the CDR3 is TGTGCCAGCAGTCCCCCGGAGGCTGACCTTGGGGAGACCCAGTACTTC. This gives the protein CASSPPEADLGETQYF. V usage is TRBV7-9 and J usage is TRBJ2-5, with a possible D match to TRBD2 (5 bases). CDR1 and CDR2 (germline): SEHNR, FQNEAQ (reference sequence). CDR3 length: 16 residues. V lost 6 bases to trimming and J lost 5 bases, with 22 bases between them.

This clonotype came up many times. The rearrangement links TRBV29-1 to TRBJ2-7, with a possible D match to TRBD1 (5 bases). The V end was cut by 0 bases, the J end by 0 bases, with 9 bases between. The CDR3 is 14 residues long. From germline, CDR1 is SQVTM and CDR2 ANQGSEA. This chain's CDR3 is CSVEDKGSSYEQYF. The CDR3 bases are TGCAGCGTTGAAGATAAGGGGTCCTCCTACGAGCAGTACTTC.

This clonotype was picked up many times. The gene calls are TRBV4-1 and TRBJ1-1; 7 bases are shared with TRBD1. V lost 0 bases, J lost 2 bases, and 9 bases stayed unmatched. The CDR3 is made up of 17 amino acids. Germline lookup yields CDR1 MGHRA and CDR2 YSYEKL. The DNA of the CDR3 is TGCGCCAGCAGCCAAGATAGGGGACAGACTCAAAACACTGAAGCTTTCTTT. Protein product: CASSQDRGQTQNTEAFF.

In this sample, this clonotype turned up many times. The rearrangement uses TRBV12-3 or TRBV12-4 and TRBJ2-5, with 7 bases identical to TRBD2. The CDR3 consists of 14 residues. V gave up 6 bases and J gave up 2 bases; unmatched junction bases: 6. CDR3 sequence reads: CASRLQGGQETQYF. As DNA, the CDR3 is TGTGCCAGCAGGCTGCAGGGAGGGCAAGAGACCCAGTACTTC.

The sample holds many counts of this clonotype. This rearrangement joins TRBV5-1 to TRBJ2-7; D tentatively reads TRBD1 or TRBD2 (6 bases each). Germline lookup yields CDR1 SGHRS and CDR2 YFSETQ. V dropped 2 bases and J dropped 2 bases, with 11 bases sitting between them. The CDR3 covers 14 residues. CDR3 DNA sequence: TGCGCCAGCAGCTTAGGGGGGCGGACCTACGAGCAGTACTTC. Amino acid sequence: CASSLGGRTYEQYF. The variable domain in full, with the rest retrieved from reference TRBV5-1 and TRBJ2-7, is KAGVTQTPRYLIKTRGQQVTLSCSPISGHRSVSWYQQTPGQGLQFLFEYFSETQRNKGNFPGRFSGRQFSNSRSEMNVSTLELGDSALYLCASSLGGRTYEQYFGPGTRLTVT.

This clonotype was counted ten times or more. The chain carries TRBV20-1 and TRBJ2-1; tentative D call: TRBD2 (6 bases). This CDR3 comprises 15 residues. Trimming cost V 0 bases and J 4 bases, with 13 bases left between them. Germline V gene data show CDR1 as DFQATT and CDR2 as SNEGSKA (reference sequence). CDR3 residues: CSARDERDSYNEQFF. CDR3 DNA sequence: TGCAGTGCTAGAGATGAGAGGGACTCTTACAATGAGCAGTTCTTC.

The table lists this clonotype with many counts. The chain links TRBV27 to TRBJ2-3; either TRBD1 or TRBD2 may supply D (7 bases each). The CDR3 runs to 16 residues. The V end was cut by 10 bases, the J end by 1 base, with 21 bases between. Germline V gene data show CDR1 as MNHEY and CDR2 as SMNVEV (reference sequence). CDR3 region: CATRGGGHTGTDTQYF. In DNA form, the CDR3 reads TGTGCCACCAGGGGGGGCGGGCACACCGGCACAGATACGCAGTATTTT.

This clonotype was seen only a few times. The rearrangement uses TRBV19 and TRBJ2-2; 11 bases fit TRBD2. Unmatched junction bases numbered 20, after V lost 3 bases and J lost 2 bases. Germline V gene sequence: CDR1 LNHDA, CDR2 SQIVND (reference sequence). The CDR3 totals 22 residues. CDR3 nucleotides: TGTGCCAGTAGTATCTCAGTTTTTAGCGGGAGGGCCAGTCCCGAAAACACCGGGGAGCTGTTTTTT. This codes for CASSISVFSGRASPENTGELFF. Based on the CDR3 plus reference TRBV19 and TRBJ2-2, the full variable domain is DGGITQSPKYLFRKEGQNVTLSCEQNLNHDAMYWYRQDPGQGLRLIYYSQIVNDFQKGDIAEGYSVSREKKESFPLTVTSAQKNPTAFYLCASSISVFSGRASPENTGELFFGEGSRLTVL.

This clonotype was seen only a few times. As DNA, the CDR3 is TGCAGTGCTAGAGTACCCAAGGAGGAGACCCAGTACTTC. This translates into CSARVPKEETQYF. J is TRBJ2-5 and V is TRBV20-1; D is uncertain. The CDR3 spans 13 residues. With 1 base removed from V and 5 bases from J, the gap between germline ends came to 11 bases. Germline CDR1 is DFQATT and CDR2 is SNEGSKA (reference sequence).

V usage is TRBV2 and J usage is TRBJ1-6, with D possibly being TRBD1 (5 bases). Trimming cost V 7 bases and J 0 bases, with 13 bases left between them. The length of the CDR3 is 16 residues. Germline V gene sequence: CDR1 SNHLY, CDR2 FYNNEI. CDR3 residues: CASTPGRSSYNSPLHF. CDR3 nucleotides: TGTGCCAGCACCCCGGGGCGAAGCTCCTATAATTCACCCCTCCACTTT.

The V gene is TRBV11-2, the J gene TRBJ2-5, with 9 positions matching TRBD2. CDR1 SGHAT and CDR2 FQNNGV come from the germline V gene. With 5 bases clipped from V and 13 bases from J, the junction kept 11 bases outside the gene matches. This CDR3 spans 13 amino acids. In nucleotides, the CDR3 is TGTGCCAGCAGCATCAGCGGGGGGCCCCCCCGGTACTTC. This translates into CASSISGGPPRYF.

This clonotype was observed a handful of times. CDR3 sequence reads: CASSWSYQETQYF. The CDR3, as DNA: TGTGCCAGCAGCTGGTCGTATCAAGAGACCCAGTACTTC. J is TRBJ2-5 and V is TRBV7-8, with unresolved D. Germline values: CDR1 SGHVS, CDR2 FQNEAQ. This CDR3 spans 13 amino acids. V gave up 4 bases and J gave up 2 bases, with 8 bases separating them.

In this sample, this clonotype turned up a few times. The chain combines TRBV10-3 with TRBJ1-2, with D uncertain. The CDR3 spans 14 residues. V lost 4 bases and J 3 bases, leaving 12 bases between the germline ends. Germline lookup yields CDR1 ENHRY and CDR2 SYGVKD. The CDR3 coding sequence is TGTGCCATCAGTGGAGTAGAGCTCCACTATGGCTACACCTTC. It encodes CAISGVELHYGYTF.

There are a few counts of this clonotype. This chain connects TRBV4-1 to TRBJ2-3; the match to TRBD1 covers 10 bases. CDR3 length: 16 amino acids. Unmatched junction bases numbered 8, after V lost 4 bases and J lost 4 bases. Per germline, CDR1 MGHRA and CDR2 YSYEKL. The CDR3 bases are TGCGCCAGCAGCCCGGGACAGGGGTATGGGCCAGATACGCAGTATTTT. Translating it yields CASSPGQGYGPDTQYF.

This clonotype turned up a few times. The chain joins TRBV23-1 to TRBJ2-4; D may be TRBD2 (7 bases). TRBV23-1 is noted as an ORF with a role that remains uncertain. This CDR3 is built from 17 residues. The V end lost 2 bases, the J end lost 2 bases, and 16 bases lay between the germline ends. CDR3 amino acids: CASSQRGGAVPKNIQYF. DNA of the CDR3: TGCGCCAGCAGTCAAAGGGGGGGGGCGGTACCCAAAAACATTCAGTACTTC.